The clone carrying this T cell receptor (beta chain) has at least ten counts. This CDR3 has 16 amino acids. V was trimmed by 5 bases and J by 1 base, leaving 18 bases between them. The germline gives CDR1 SGHNT, CDR2 YYREEE (reference sequence). The source of the sample is a study of T cells in Graves' hyperthyroidism and ophthalmopathy. The investigators amplified TCR beta CDR3 regions from RNA transcripts. HTBI primers were the set used in a first-round RT-PCR of the TCR CDR3. TCRdb reprocessed the multiplex PCR reads with MiXCR, giving one entry per CDR3 protein. The data show under 400,000 distinct CDR3 sequences, about 14% seen once.

The source is a woman in her sixties or seventies with Graves' hyperthyroidism. The specimen sequenced was blood. The chain is built from TRBV5-4 and TRBJ1-1; D perhaps matches TRBD1 (5 bases). DNA of the CDR3: TGTGCCAGCAGTCCCACAGGATCCCGGGCGAACACTGAAGCTTTCTTT. Amino acids: CASSPTGSRANTEAFF.